This T cell receptor (beta chain) is from a study of response to subunit inactivated influenza vaccine. Germline assignment: CDR1 DFQATT and CDR2 SNEGSKA (reference sequence). Losses at the gene ends were 5 bases for V and 6 bases for J; bases not matched to a gene: 14. The CDR3 length is 16 residues. Using its own MiXCR run on the RT-PCR reads, TCRdb lists one record per CDR3 protein. The profile shows 450,000 to 600,000 distinct CDR3 sequences, 7.2% of them singletons. General study results and limits: Authors suggested each seasonal influenza vaccination recruits few new T cells.

There are many counts of this clonotype. The target antigen is unknown. The sequences come from PBMCs from blood, collected 23 to 25 months after vaccination. The receptor was derived from a man aged 50 to 69 who received an inactivated influenza vaccine. V and J are TRBV20-1 and TRBJ2-4, with TRBD1 identical over 9 bases. Here the CDR3 reads CSAFWGQGGQGNIQYF. The CDR3, as DNA: TGCAGTGCTTTTTGGGGACAAGGGGGACAGGGAAACATTCAGTACTTC.